The source of this TCR beta chain is a study of T cells in Graves' hyperthyroidism and ophthalmopathy. Study context: Peripheral blood was drawn at first diagnosis, prior to all treatment. General study results and limits: The model's output predicted ophthalmopathy at a median of roughly 6 months prior to onset.

The CDR3 totals 15 residues. Trimming cost V 0 bases and J 2 bases, with 8 bases left between them. Per germline, CDR1 SEHNR and CDR2 FQNEAQ (reference sequence). From RNA transcripts, TCR beta CDR3 regions were amplified. HTBI primers drove first-round RT-PCR of the TCR CDR3. MiXCR, applied by TCRdb to the multiplex PCR reads, yields one record per CDR3 protein. The data contain hundreds of thousands of distinct CDR3 sequences, around 17% of them singletons. Exclusions: uncontrolled infection, other autoimmune disease, pregnancy, lactation. Diagnostic decisions used clinical symptoms, serum thyroxine and TRAb, thyroid ultrasound and orbital computed tomography. This clonotype was counted ten times or more. The antigen remains unidentified.

V gene TRBV7-9 combines with J gene TRBJ2-1; D possibly corresponds to TRBD2 (6 bases). Sample: blood. This clonotype originated in a woman between 18 and 30 years old with Graves' hyperthyroidism. CDR3: CASSLARGTYNEQFF. CDR3 DNA: TGTGCCAGCAGCTTAGCGCGGGGTACCTACAATGAGCAGTTCTTC. Using reference TRBV7-9 and TRBJ2-1 for the parts outside the CDR3, the full variable domain is DTGVSQNPRHKITKRGQNVTFRCDPISEHNRLYWYRQTLGQGPEFLTYFQNEAQLEKSRLLSDRFSAERPKGSFSTLEIQRTEQGDSAMYLCASSLARGTYNEQFFGPGTRLTVL.